The entry that follows covers one T cell receptor (beta chain) sequence. Its specificity is unknown. These data belong to a study of T cell responses to AZD1222 COVID-19 vaccine. Study-wide findings and caveats: Nearly half of the spike-specific TCRs reportedly recognize variant regions that carry no mutations. Vaccine-associated CD4 TCRs spanned spike, dominant at 160-218 and 743-854.

Germline-derived CDR1 and CDR2 are MNHEY and SVGAGI. This CDR3 contains 15 residues. V shed 6 bases and J shed 6 bases, with 17 bases lying between them. Data came from immunoSEQ multiplex PCR; TCRdb stores just in-frame clones and leaves some out. The sample contains about 130,000 clones, approximately 90% of which appear only once. This sequence joins TRBV6-5 and TRBJ1-4; a weak D match, TRBD1 (5 bases). This TCR was sampled from an adult in good health. The input for sequencing was peripheral blood, taken on day 0 of AZD1222 vaccination. The CDR3 DNA reads as TGTGCCAGCAGCCCGGAGGGCAGGGTGTATGAAAAACTGTTTTTT. Translating it yields CASSPEGRVYEKLFF.